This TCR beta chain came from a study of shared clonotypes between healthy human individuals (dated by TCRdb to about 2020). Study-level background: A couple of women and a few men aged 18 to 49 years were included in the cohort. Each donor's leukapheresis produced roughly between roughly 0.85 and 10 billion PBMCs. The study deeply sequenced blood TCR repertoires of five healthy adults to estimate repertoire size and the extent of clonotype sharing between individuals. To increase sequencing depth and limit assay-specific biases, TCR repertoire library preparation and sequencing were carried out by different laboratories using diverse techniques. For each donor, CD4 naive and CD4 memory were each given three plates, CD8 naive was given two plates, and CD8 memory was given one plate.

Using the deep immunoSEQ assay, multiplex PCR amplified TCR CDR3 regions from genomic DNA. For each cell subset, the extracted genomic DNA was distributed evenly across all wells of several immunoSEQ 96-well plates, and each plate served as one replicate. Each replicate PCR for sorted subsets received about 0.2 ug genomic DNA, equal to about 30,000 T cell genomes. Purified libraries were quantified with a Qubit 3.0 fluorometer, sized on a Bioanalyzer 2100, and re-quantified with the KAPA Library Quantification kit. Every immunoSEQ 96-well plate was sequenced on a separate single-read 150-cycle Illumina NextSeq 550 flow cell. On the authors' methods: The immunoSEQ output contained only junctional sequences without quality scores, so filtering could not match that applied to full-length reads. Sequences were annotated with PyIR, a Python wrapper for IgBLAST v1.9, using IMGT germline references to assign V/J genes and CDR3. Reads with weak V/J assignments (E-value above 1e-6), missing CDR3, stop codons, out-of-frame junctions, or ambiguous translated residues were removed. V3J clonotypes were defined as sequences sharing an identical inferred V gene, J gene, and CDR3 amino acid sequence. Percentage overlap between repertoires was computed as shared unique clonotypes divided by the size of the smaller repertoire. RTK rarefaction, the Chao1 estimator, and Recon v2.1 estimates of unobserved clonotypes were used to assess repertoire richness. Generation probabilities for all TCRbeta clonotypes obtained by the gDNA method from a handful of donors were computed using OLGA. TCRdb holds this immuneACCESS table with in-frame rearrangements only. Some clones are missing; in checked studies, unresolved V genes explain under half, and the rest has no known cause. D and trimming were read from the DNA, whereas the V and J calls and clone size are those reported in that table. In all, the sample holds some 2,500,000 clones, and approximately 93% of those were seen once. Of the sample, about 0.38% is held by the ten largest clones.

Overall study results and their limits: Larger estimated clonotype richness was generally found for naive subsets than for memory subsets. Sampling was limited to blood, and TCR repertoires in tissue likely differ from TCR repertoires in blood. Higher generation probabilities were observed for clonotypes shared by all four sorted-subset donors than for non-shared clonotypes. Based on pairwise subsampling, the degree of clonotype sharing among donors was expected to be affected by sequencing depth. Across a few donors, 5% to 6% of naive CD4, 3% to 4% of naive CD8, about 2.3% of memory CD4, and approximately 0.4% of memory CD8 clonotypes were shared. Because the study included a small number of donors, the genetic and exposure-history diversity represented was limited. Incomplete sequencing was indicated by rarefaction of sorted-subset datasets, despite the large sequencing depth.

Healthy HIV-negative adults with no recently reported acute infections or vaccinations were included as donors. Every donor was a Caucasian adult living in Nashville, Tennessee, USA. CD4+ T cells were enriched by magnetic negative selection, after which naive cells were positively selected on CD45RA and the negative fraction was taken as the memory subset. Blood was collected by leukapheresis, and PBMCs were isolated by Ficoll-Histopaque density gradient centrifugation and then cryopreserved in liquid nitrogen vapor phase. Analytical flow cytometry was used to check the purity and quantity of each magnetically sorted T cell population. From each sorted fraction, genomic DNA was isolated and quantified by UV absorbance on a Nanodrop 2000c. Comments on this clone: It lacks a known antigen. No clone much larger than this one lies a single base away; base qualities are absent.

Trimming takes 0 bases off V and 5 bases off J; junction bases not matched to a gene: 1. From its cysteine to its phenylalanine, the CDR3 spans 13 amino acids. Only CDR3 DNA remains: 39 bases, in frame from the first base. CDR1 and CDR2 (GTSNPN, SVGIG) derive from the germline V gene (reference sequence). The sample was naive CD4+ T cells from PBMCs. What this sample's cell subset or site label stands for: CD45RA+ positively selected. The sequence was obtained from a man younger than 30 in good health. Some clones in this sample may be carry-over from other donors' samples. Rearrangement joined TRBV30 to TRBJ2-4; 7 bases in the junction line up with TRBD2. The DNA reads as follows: TGTGCCTGGAGTGTAACTAGCGAAAACATTCAGTACTTC. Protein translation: CAWSVTSENIQYF. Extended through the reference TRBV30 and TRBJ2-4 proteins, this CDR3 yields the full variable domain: SQTIHQWPATLVQPVGSPLSLECTVEGTSNPNLYWYRQAAGRGLQLLFYSVGIGQISSEVPQNLSASRPQDRQFILSSKKLLLSDSGFYLCAWSVTSENIQYFGAGTRLSVL.